Reported below is one T cell receptor beta chain. Germline V gene lookup returns CDR1 KGHSH and CDR2 LQKENI. The CDR3 totals 17 residues. Trimming at V came to 2 bases and at J to 0 bases, leaving 3 bases not matched to a gene. In the original workflow: Quantification of nucleated cells was approximated via reference gene primer amplification. Sequencing was performed with immunoSEQ multiplex PCR; in TCRdb, only in-frame clones are kept and a portion is missing. V, J and clone size derive from that table, while D and trimming were established from the DNA sequence. Of over 150,000 clones in the sample, around 83% were seen once. The data are from a study of blood T cell repertoires in COVID-19. As for the study in general: Acute and convalescent COVID-19 samples came from the United States, Italy and Spain.

The sequenced material came from peripheral blood. The sequence came from a woman aged 55-75 years with COVID-19, enrolled during active disease. The V gene is TRBV18, the J gene TRBJ2-1; 11 bases are a match to TRBD2. The CDR3: CASSPGLAGGSYNEQFF. CDR3 nucleotide sequence: TGTGCCAGCTCACCAGGGCTAGCGGGAGGCTCCTACAATGAGCAGTTCTTC.